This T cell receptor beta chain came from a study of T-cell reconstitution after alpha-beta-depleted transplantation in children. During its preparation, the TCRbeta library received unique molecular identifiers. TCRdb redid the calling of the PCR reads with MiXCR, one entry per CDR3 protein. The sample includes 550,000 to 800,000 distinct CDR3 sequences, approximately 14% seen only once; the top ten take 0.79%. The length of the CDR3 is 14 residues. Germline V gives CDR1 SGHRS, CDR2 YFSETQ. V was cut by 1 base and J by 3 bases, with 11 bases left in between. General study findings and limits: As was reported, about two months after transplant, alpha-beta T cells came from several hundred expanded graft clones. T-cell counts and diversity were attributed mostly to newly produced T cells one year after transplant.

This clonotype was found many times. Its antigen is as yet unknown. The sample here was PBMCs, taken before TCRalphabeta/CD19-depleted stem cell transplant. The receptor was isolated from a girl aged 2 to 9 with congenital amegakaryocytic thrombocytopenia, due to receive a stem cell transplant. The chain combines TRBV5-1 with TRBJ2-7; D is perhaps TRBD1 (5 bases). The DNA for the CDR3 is TGCGCCAGCAGCTTGACAGGACCCAGCTACGAGCAGTACTTC. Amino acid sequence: CASSLTGPSYEQYF.